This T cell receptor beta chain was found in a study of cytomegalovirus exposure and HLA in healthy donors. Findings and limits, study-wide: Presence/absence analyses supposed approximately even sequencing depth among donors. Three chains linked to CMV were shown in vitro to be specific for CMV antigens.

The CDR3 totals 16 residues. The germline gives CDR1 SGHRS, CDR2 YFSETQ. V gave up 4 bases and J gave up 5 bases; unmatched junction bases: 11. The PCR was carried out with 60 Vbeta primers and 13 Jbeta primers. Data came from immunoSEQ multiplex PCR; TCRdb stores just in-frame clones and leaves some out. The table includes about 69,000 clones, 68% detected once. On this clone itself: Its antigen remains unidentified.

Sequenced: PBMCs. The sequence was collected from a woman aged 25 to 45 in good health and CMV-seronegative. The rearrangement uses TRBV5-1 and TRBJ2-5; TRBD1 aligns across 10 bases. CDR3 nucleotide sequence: TGCGCCAGCAGCGGCCTCGACAGGGGGCGCGAGGAGACCCAGTACTTC. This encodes CASSGLDRGREETQYF.